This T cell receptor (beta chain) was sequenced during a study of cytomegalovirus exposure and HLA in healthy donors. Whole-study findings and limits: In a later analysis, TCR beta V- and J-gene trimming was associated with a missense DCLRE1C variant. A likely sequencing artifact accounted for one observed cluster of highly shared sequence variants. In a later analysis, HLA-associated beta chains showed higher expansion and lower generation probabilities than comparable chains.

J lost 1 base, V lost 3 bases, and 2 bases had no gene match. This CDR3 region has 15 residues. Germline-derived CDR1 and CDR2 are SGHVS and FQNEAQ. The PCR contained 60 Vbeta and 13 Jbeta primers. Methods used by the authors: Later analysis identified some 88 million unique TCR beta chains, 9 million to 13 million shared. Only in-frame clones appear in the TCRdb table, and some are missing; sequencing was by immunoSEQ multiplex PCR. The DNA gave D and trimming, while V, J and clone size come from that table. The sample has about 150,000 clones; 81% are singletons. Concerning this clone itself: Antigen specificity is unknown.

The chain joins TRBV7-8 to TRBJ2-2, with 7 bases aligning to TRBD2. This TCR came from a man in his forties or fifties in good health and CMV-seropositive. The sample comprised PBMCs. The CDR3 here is CASSFIAGNTGELFF. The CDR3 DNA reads TGTGCCAGCAGCTTCATAGCGGGGAACACCGGGGAGCTGTTTTTT. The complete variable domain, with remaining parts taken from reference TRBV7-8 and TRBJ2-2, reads GAGVSQSPRYKVAKRGQDVALRCDPISGHVSLFWYQQALGQGPEFLTYFQNEAQLDKSGLPSDRFFAERPEGSVSTLKIQRTQQEDSAVYLCASSFIAGNTGELFFGEGSRLTVL.